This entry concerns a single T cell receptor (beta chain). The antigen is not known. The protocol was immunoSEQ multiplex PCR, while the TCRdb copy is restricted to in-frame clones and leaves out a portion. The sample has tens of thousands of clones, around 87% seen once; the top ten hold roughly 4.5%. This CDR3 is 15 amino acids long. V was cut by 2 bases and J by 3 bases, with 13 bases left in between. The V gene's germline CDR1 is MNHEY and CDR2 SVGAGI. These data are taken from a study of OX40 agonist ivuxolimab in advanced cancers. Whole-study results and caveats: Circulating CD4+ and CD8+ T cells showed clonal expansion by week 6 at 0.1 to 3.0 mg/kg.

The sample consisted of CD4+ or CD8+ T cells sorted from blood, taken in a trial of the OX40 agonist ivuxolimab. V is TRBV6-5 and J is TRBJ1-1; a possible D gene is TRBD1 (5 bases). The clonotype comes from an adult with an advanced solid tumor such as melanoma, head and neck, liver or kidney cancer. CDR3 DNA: TGTGCCAGCAGTTACATGGAGGGGTCGGACACTGAAGCTTTCTTT. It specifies CASSYMEGSDTEAFF.